What follows are 29 T cell receptor beta chains derived from one specimen sequenced in a study of cytomegalovirus exposure and HLA in healthy donors. The PCR made use of 60 Vbeta and 13 Jbeta primers. The assay was immunoSEQ multiplex PCR, and TCRdb's table has in-frame clones only and misses some. The data show 70,000 to 95,000 clones, with around 73% seen just once and about 3.5% held by the top ten. The sample was PBMCs. These TCRs come from a man aged 50 or older in good health and CMV-seronegative.

This clone was detected only a few times. The chain recombines TRBV6-5 with TRBJ2-3; TRBD1 might be the D (6 bases). Germline CDR1 reads MNHEY; CDR2 reads SVGAGI. The V end was cut by 0 bases, the J end by 5 bases, with 9 bases between. This CDR3 comprises 14 residues. CDR3 nucleotide sequence: TGTGCCAGCAGTTACTCCCAGGGGAAAGATACGCAGTATTTT. This codes for CASSYSQGKDTQYF.

This chain joins TRBV2 and TRBJ1-1, with a tentative D call TRBD1 (5 bases). With 7 bases removed from V and 4 bases from J, the gap between germline ends came to 22 bases. The CDR3 spans 16 residues. CDR1 SNHLY and CDR2 FYNNEI come from the germline V gene. The CDR3 nucleotides are TGTGCCAGCAAAACCCGGGCCAGGGAGCGGGGCACTGAAGCTTTCTTT. Translating gives CASKTRARERGTEAFF.

The V call is TRBV6-5, the J call TRBJ2-7; perhaps TRBD1 as D (5 bases). V was cut by 5 bases and J by 9 bases, with 11 bases left in between. The germline V gene has CDR1 MNHEY and CDR2 SVGAGI. The CDR3 runs 11 residues. Here the CDR3 DNA reads TGTGCCAGCAGTGGGGTGACAGCGCAGTACTTC. Its translation is CASSGVTAQYF.

The chain recombines TRBV6-1 with TRBJ2-5, with D possibly being TRBD2 (6 bases). Trimming stripped 6 bases from V and 9 bases from J, with 17 bases between. The CDR3 sequence is 13 residues long. The germline gives CDR1 MNHNS, CDR2 SASEGT. The CDR3 DNA reads TGTGCCAGCAGGCTCGATTGGGGGGAGGCCCAGTACTTC. Translated, it gives CASRLDWGEAQYF.

The chain carries TRBV11-2 and TRBJ2-5; 7 bases fit TRBD2. This CDR3 region has 16 residues. The germline V gene has CDR1 SGHAT and CDR2 FQNNGV. Trimming cost V 5 bases and J 1 base; bases outside gene matches: 10. Written as DNA, the CDR3 is TGTGCCAGCAGCCTGATGGGTGGGGGGGGCCAAGAGACCCAGTACTTC. Protein product: CASSLMGGGGQETQYF.

The chain employs TRBV5-1 and TRBJ2-7, with TRBD1 matching over 12 bases. J was trimmed by 5 bases and V by 0 bases; bases with no gene match: 6. Germline V gives CDR1 SGHRS, CDR2 YFSETQ. The CDR3 extends over 16 amino acids. This chain's CDR3 is CASSLAAGQGANEQYF. The CDR3 nucleotides read TGCGCCAGCAGCTTGGCCGCGGGACAGGGGGCCAACGAGCAGTACTTC. Supplemented by reference TRBV5-1 and TRBJ2-7, the full variable domain reads KAGVTQTPRYLIKTRGQQVTLSCSPISGHRSVSWYQQTPGQGLQFLFEYFSETQRNKGNFPGRFSGRQFSNSRSEMNVSTLELGDSALYLCASSLAAGQGANEQYFGPGTRLTVT.

There are a few counts of this clone. V is TRBV19 and J is TRBJ1-5; tentatively, D is TRBD1 (5 bases). Trimming shortened V by 10 bases and J by 0 bases, and 13 bases separated the two germline ends. Germline loops: CDR1 LNHDA, CDR2 SQIVND (reference sequence). The CDR3 covers 14 residues. The CDR3 DNA reads as TGTGCCACATCGCGGCAGGGTAGCAATCAGCCCCAGCATTTT. Amino acid sequence: CATSRQGSNQPQHF.

The chain combines TRBV4-3 with TRBJ1-1; weak D call: TRBD1 (5 bases). V lost 2 bases, J lost 3 bases, and 13 bases lay in between. This CDR3 contains 15 residues. Germline CDR1 and CDR2: LGHNA and YSLEER. CDR3 region: CASSQTRGGDTEAFF. The DNA for the CDR3 is TGCGCCAGCAGCCAAACGAGGGGAGGGGACACTGAAGCTTTCTTT.

The rearrangement uses TRBV19 and TRBJ1-2; possible D gene TRBD1, 5 bases. The V and J ends lost 6 bases and 1 base respectively, with 9 bases between them. Germline values: CDR1 LNHDA, CDR2 SQIVND (reference sequence). The CDR3 runs to 13 residues. The CDR3 is CASRRTGNYGYTF. CDR3 DNA sequence: TGTGCCAGTAGACGCACAGGTAACTATGGCTACACCTTC.

This chain connects TRBV21-1 to TRBJ1-1; the DNA was not compared with TRBD1, the D call given in the table. TRBV21-1 is annotated as a pseudogene. CDR3 length: 15 amino acids. CDR3 residues: CARHAFVGVDTEAFF. CDR3 DNA: TGTGCCAGACATGCCTTTGTAGGGGTCGACACTGAAGCTTTCTTT.

The rearrangement uses TRBV15 and TRBJ1-2; no definite D call. This CDR3 spans 14 amino acids. Germline V CDR1 and CDR2: LNHNV, YYDKDF (reference sequence). Trimming shortened V by 0 bases and J by 4 bases, and 9 bases separated the two germline ends. As DNA, the CDR3 is TGTGCCACCAGCAGAGATCCCCAGGCCTATGGCTACACCTTC. Translation: CATSRDPQAYGYTF.

This chain links TRBV6-5 with TRBJ1-5; no clear D. V lost 2 bases to trimming and J lost 0 bases, with 8 bases between them. The CDR3 has 15 amino acids. Germline V gene lookup returns CDR1 MNHEY and CDR2 SVGAGI. Written as DNA, the CDR3 is TGTGCCAGCAGTTACGCTGCGTATAGCAATCAGCCCCAGCATTTT. Its protein is CASSYAAYSNQPQHF.

This clone was seen only a few times. The chain recombines TRBV9 with TRBJ2-5; possible D gene TRBD1, 5 bases. There are 16 residues in the CDR3. V was cut by 0 bases and J by 5 bases, with 17 bases left in between. Germline V CDR1 and CDR2: SGDLS, YYNGEE. CDR3 nucleotides: TGTGCCAGCAGCGTAGGTCCCAGGGTAGGTGGTGAGACCCAGTACTTC. Its translation: CASSVGPRVGGETQYF.

The chain joins TRBV9 to TRBJ2-3; TRBD1 matches at 8 bases. Per the germline V gene, CDR1 is SGDLS and CDR2 is YYNGEE. V trimming: 4 bases; J trimming: 3 bases; junction bases outside the gene matches: 13. The CDR3 extends over 17 amino acids. As DNA, the CDR3 is TGTGCCAGCAGCCCGAGATCAGGGGGCACTTTGACAGATACGCAGTATTTT. Protein product: CASSPRSGGTLTDTQYF.

The chain carries TRBV13 and TRBJ2-5, with unresolved D. V was clipped by 5 bases and J by 5 bases, with 6 bases between them. The length of the CDR3 is 11 residues. From germline, CDR1 is PRHDT and CDR2 FYEKMQ (reference sequence). The CDR3 bases are TGTGCCAGCAGCGCCGGGGAGACCCAGTACTTC. Its translation is CASSAGETQYF.

The rearrangement links TRBV10-3 to TRBJ2-3, with 7 bases fitting TRBD1. The V segment lost 4 bases and the J segment 0 bases; nucleotides outside the gene matches: 7. The CDR3 has 16 amino acids. Germline V gene data show CDR1 as ENHRY and CDR2 as SYGVKD. The CDR3 DNA reads as TGTGCCATCAGTGCGGGACAGACCTCTAGCACAGATACGCAGTATTTT. Translating it yields CAISAGQTSSTDTQYF.

The genes are TRBV5-8 and TRBJ1-2, with 8 bases identical to TRBD1. The CDR3 has 14 amino acids. Germline lookup yields CDR1 SGHTS and CDR2 YDEGEE. Trimming took 5 bases from V and 4 from J; bases not matched to a gene: 7. The CDR3, as DNA: TGTGCCAGCAGTCGACAGGGGATTGTCTATGGCTACACCTTC. Translation: CASSRQGIVYGYTF.

The chain uses TRBV4-2 and TRBJ2-3; possibly TRBD2 for D (5 bases). CDR1 and CDR2 from the germline V gene are LGHNA and YNFKEQ. Trimming cost V 4 bases and J 0 bases, with 8 bases left between them. The CDR3 has 14 amino acids. CDR3 protein: CASSRGESTDTQYF. CDR3 DNA sequence: TGTGCCAGCAGCCGTGGGGAGAGCACAGATACGCAGTATTTT.

The V and J genes are TRBV18 and TRBJ2-7, with unresolved D. Germline V gene sequence: CDR1 KGHSH, CDR2 LQKENI. Trimming took 2 bases from V and 7 from J, leaving 12 bases between them. This CDR3 spans 13 amino acids. The CDR3 DNA follows: TGTGCCAGCTCACCAGACGCGGCGCGGGAGCAGTACTTC. Translating gives CASSPDAAREQYF.

This clone was observed a handful of times. V and J are TRBV5-5 and TRBJ2-7; no clear D. Trimming removed 3 bases at V and 6 bases at J, with 10 bases between. The CDR3 sequence is 12 residues long. Germline V gene lookup returns CDR1 SGHKS and CDR2 YYEKEE (reference sequence). The CDR3 sequence is CASSYPASEQYF. In DNA, the CDR3 is TGTGCCAGCAGCTATCCAGCGAGCGAGCAGTACTTC.

The chain uses TRBV9 and TRBJ2-1; 9 nucleotides line up with TRBD2. This CDR3 comprises 16 residues. V lost 0 bases, J lost 3 bases, and 4 bases stayed unmatched. Germline-derived CDR1 and CDR2 are SGDLS and YYNGEE. CDR3 sequence: CASSVDSGGFYNEQFF. The CDR3 DNA is TGTGCCAGCAGCGTAGACAGCGGGGGGTTCTACAATGAGCAGTTCTTC. Variable domain in full (rest from reference TRBV9 and TRBJ2-1): DSGVTQTPKHLITATGQRVTLRCSPRSGDLSVYWYQQSLDQGLQFLIQYYNGEERAKGNILERFSAQQFPDLHSELNLSSLELGDSALYFCASSVDSGGFYNEQFFGPGTRLTVL.

The chain couples TRBV18 to TRBJ1-1; D may be TRBD1 (5 bases). The CDR3 sequence is 14 residues long. Germline V gives CDR1 KGHSH, CDR2 LQKENI. Trimming pared 4 bases from V and 4 bases from J, leaving 13 bases between. The CDR3 sequence: CASSRDSETTEAFF. DNA for the CDR3: TGTGCCAGCTCACGCGACAGCGAAACCACTGAAGCTTTCTTT.

This clone turned up a few times. The chain couples TRBV2 to TRBJ1-5, with D possibly being TRBD1 (5 bases). Trimming removed 5 bases at V and 6 bases at J, with 11 bases between. This CDR3 is 13 amino acids long. CDR1 is SNHLY, CDR2 FYNNEI, per germline. CDR3 DNA: TGTGCCAGCAGTCCAGGGATCGCTCAGCCCCAGCATTTT. Protein product: CASSPGIAQPQHF.

The chain recombines TRBV2 with TRBJ2-2; no firm D call. CDR3 length equals 13 residues. V shed 4 bases and J shed 0 bases, with 3 bases lying between them. Germline lookup yields CDR1 SNHLY and CDR2 FYNNEI. In DNA, the CDR3 is TGTGCCAGCAGTGCCGCGAACACCGGGGAGCTGTTTTTT. Protein product: CASSAANTGELFF.

V usage is TRBV5-4 and J usage is TRBJ1-2; 12 bases match TRBD1. Trimming cost V 2 bases and J 7 bases; bases outside gene matches: 9. CDR3 length: 16 amino acids. CDR1 and CDR2 (germline): SGHNT, YYREEE (reference sequence). The CDR3 loop reads CASSFTTGTGGSGYTF. DNA of the CDR3: TGTGCCAGCAGCTTCACCACCGGGACAGGGGGCAGTGGCTACACCTTC. Full variable domain (outside the CDR3, taken from reference TRBV5-4 and TRBJ1-2): ETGVTQSPTHLIKTRGQQVTLRCSSQSGHNTVSWYQQALGQGPQFIFQYYREEENGRGNFPPRFSGLQFPNYSSELNVNALELDDSALYLCASSFTTGTGGSGYTFGSGTRLTVV.

CDR3 sequence: CASTPRGRESTDTQYF. DNA of the CDR3: TGTGCCAGCACCCCCAGGGGCAGGGAAAGCACAGATACGCAGTATTTT. This chain connects TRBV7-9 to TRBJ2-3; D may be TRBD1 (6 bases). Germline V gene data show CDR1 as SEHNR and CDR2 as FQNEAQ (reference sequence). CDR3 length: 16 amino acids. Trimming removed 7 bases from V and 0 bases from J, with 17 bases in between.

This chain links TRBV7-9 with TRBJ1-6, with D maybe TRBD1 (5 bases). V lost 2 bases, J lost 8 bases, and 19 bases lay in between. CDR1 is SEHNR, CDR2 FQNEAQ, per germline (reference sequence). CDR3 size: 17 residues. This CDR3 reads CASSLPPRGEEDSPLHF. CDR3 nucleotide sequence: TGTGCCAGCAGCTTACCACCGAGAGGGGAGGAGGATTCACCCCTCCACTTT. Supplemented by reference TRBV7-9 and TRBJ1-6, the full variable domain reads DTGVSQNPRHKITKRGQNVTFRCDPISEHNRLYWYRQTLGQGPEFLTYFQNEAQLEKSRLLSDRFSAERPKGSFSTLEIQRTEQGDSAMYLCASSLPPRGEEDSPLHFGNGTRLTVT.

This clone was counted only a few times. V and J are TRBV10-3 and TRBJ2-6, with 10 bases fitting TRBD1. The CDR3 covers 17 residues. Germline-derived CDR1 and CDR2 are ENHRY and SYGVKD. Trimming at V came to 10 bases and at J to 0 bases, leaving 9 bases not matched to a gene. In nucleotides, the CDR3 is TGTGCCACCTTGACAGGGGGCCCGGCCTCTGGGGCCAACGTCCTGACTTTC. This gives the protein CATLTGGPASGANVLTF.

This chain uses TRBV6-1 with TRBJ2-3; TRBD2 matches at 7 bases. The V gene end was trimmed by 7 bases and the J gene end by 0 bases; junction bases not matched to a gene: 7. Germline V gene data show CDR1 as MNHNS and CDR2 as SASEGT. This CDR3 is built from 15 residues. The CDR3 coding sequence is TGTGCCAGCACGCGGCGGGGGTATAGCACAGATACGCAGTATTTT. It encodes CASTRRGYSTDTQYF.